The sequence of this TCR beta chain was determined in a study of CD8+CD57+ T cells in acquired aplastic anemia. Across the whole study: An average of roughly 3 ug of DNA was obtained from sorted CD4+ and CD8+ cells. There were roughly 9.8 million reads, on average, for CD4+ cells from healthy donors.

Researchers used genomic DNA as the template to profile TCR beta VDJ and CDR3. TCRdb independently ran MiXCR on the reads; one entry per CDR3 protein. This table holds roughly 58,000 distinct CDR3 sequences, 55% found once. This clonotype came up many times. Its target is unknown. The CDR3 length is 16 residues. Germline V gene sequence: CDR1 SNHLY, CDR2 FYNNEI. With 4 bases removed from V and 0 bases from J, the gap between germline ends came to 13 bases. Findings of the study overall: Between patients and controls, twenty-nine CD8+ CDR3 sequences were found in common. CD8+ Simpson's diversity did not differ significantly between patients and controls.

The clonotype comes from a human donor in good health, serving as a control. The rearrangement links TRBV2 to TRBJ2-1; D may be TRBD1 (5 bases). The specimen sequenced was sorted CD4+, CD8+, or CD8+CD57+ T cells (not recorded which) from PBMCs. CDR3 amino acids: CASSGSGYSSYNEQFF. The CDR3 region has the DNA TGTGCCAGCAGTGGATCAGGGTATAGCTCCTACAATGAGCAGTTCTTC.